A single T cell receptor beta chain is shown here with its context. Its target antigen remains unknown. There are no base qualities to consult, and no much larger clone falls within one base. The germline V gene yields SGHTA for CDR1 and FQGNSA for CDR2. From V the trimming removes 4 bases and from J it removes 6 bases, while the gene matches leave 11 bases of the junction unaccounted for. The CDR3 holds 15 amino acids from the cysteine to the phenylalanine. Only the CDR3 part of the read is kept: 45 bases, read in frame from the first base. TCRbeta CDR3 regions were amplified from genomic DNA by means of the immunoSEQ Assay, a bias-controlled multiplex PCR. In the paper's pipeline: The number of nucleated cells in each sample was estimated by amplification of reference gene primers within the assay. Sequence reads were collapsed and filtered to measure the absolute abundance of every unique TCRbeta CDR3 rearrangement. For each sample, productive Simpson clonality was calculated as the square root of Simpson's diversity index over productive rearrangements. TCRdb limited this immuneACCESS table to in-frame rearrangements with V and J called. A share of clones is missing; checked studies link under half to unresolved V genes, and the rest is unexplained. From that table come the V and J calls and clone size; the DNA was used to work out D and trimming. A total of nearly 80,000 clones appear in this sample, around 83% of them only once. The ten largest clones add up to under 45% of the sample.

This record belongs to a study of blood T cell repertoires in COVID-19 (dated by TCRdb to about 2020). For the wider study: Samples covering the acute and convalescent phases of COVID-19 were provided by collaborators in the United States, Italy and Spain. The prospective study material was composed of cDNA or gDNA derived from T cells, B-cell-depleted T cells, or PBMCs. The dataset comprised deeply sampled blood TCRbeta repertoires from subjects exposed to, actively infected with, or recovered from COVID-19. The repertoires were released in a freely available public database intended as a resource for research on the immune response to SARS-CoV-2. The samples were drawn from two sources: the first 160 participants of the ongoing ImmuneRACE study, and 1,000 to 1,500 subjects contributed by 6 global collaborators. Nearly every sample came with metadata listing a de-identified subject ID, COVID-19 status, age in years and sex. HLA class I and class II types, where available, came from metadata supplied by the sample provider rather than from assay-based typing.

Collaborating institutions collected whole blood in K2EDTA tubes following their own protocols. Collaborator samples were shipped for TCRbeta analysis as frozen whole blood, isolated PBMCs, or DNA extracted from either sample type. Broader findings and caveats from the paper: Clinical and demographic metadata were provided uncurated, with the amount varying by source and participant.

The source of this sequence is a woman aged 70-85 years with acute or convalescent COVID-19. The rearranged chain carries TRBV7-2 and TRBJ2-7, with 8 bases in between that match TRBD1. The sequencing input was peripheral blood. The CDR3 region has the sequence CASSSRGQVSREQYF. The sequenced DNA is TGTGCCAGCAGCTCCAGGGGACAGGTATCACGCGAGCAGTACTTC.